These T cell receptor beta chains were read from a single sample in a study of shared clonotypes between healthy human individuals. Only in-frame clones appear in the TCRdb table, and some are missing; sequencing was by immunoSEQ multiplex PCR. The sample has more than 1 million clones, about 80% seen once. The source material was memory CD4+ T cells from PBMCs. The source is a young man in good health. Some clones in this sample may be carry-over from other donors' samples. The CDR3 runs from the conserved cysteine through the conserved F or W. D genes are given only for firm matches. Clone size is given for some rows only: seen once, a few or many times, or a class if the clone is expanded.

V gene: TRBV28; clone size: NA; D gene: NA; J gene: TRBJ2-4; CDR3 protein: CASGMVGGAKNIQYF; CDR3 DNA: TGTGCCAGCGGCATGGTCGGGGGAGCCAAAAACATTCAGTACTTC
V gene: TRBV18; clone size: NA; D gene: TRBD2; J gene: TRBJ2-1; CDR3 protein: CASSRALAGGNEQFF; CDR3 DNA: TGTGCCAGCTCCCGGGCCCTAGCGGGAGGCAATGAGCAGTTCTTC
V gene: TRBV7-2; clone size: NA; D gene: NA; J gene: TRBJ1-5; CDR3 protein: CASSPRGGNQPQHF; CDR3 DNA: TGTGCCAGCAGCCCTCGAGGGGGCAATCAGCCCCAGCATTTT
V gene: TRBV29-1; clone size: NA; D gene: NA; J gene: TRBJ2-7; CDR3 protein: CSVVRTYTYEQYF; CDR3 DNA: TGCAGCGTTGTGAGGACCTACACCTACGAGCAGTACTTC
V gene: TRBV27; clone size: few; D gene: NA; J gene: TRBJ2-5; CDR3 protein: CASSRDGYQETQYF; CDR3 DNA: TGTGCCAGTAGCAGGGACGGTTACCAAGAGACCCAGTACTTC
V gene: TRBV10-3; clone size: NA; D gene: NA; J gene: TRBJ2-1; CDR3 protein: CATSPGLFNEQFF; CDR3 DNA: TGTGCCACCTCACCGGGACTTTTCAATGAGCAGTTCTTC
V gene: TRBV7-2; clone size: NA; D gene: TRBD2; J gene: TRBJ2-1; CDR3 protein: CASIQSSGSSYNEQFF; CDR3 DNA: TGTGCCAGCATCCAATCGAGCGGGAGCTCCTACAATGAGCAGTTCTTC
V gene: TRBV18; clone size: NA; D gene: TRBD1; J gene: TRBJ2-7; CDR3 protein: CASSPLGPGTGAYEQYF; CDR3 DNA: TGTGCCAGCTCACCACTAGGGCCCGGGACAGGGGCCTACGAGCAGTACTTC
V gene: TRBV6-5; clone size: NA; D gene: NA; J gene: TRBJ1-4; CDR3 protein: CASSFREKLFF; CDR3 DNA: TGTGCCAGCAGTTTCCGAGAAAAACTGTTTTTT
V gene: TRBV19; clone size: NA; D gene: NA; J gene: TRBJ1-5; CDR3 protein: CASIVTGTANQPQHF; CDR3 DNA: TGTGCCAGTATCGTCACCGGGACGGCTAATCAGCCCCAGCATTTT
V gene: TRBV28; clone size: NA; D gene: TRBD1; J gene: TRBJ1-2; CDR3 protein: CASRMAGGGGWGGYTF; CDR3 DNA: TGTGCCAGCAGGATGGCCGGTGGAGGGGGCTGGGGAGGCTACACCTTC
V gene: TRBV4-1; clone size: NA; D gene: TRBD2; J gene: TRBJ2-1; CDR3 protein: CASSQDPGLGKNEQFF; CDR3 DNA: TGCGCCAGCAGCCAAGACCCGGGACTAGGTAAAAATGAGCAGTTCTTC
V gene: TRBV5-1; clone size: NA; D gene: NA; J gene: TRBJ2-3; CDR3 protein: CASSSPTDTQYF; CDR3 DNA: TGCGCCAGCAGCTCCCCTACGGATACGCAGTATTTT
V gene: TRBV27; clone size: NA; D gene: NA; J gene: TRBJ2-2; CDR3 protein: CASSPRAVALIPGELFF; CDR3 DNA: TGTGCCAGCAGCCCTAGGGCCGTCGCGCTAATCCCCGGGGAGCTGTTTTTT
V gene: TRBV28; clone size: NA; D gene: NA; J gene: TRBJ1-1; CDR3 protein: CASSFGGGRGRRTEAFF; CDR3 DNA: TGTGCCAGCAGTTTTGGCGGAGGCAGGGGTCGAAGAACTGAAGCTTTCTTT
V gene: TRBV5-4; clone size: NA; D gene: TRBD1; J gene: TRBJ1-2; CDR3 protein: CASTRWAGGTNYGYTF; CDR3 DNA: TGTGCCAGCACCCGTTGGGCAGGGGGAACCAACTATGGCTACACCTTC
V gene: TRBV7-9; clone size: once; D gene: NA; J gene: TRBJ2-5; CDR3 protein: CASSSRGAAREEGETQYF; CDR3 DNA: TGTGCCAGCAGCAGCAGGGGTGCCGCGAGGGAGGAGGGGGAGACCCAGTACTTC
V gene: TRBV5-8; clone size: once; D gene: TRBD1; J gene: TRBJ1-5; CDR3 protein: CASSHLQGAGNQPQHF; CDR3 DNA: TGTGCCAGCAGCCACCTACAGGGGGCGGGCAATCAGCCCCAGCATTTT
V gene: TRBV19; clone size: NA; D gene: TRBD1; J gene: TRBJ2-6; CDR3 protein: CASSPGQGESGANVLTF; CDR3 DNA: TGTGCCAGTTCCCCGGGACAGGGCGAATCTGGGGCCAACGTCCTGACTTTC
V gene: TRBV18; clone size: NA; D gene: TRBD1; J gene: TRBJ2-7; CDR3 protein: CASSPGQGPYEQYF; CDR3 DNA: TGTGCCAGCTCACCCGGACAGGGACCCTACGAGCAGTACTTC
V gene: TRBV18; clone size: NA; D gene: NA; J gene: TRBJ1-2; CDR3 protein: CASSPSQDNYGYTF; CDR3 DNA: TGTGCCAGCTCACCATCTCAGGACAACTATGGCTACACCTTC
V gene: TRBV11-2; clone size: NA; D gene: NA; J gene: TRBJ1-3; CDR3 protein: CASSLSRGDGNTIYF; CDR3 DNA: TGTGCCAGCAGCTTATCGAGGGGTGACGGAAACACCATATATTTT
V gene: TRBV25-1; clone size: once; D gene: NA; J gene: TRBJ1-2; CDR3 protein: CASSEGGGNYGYTF; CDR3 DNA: TGTGCCAGCAGTGAAGGGGGGGGGAACTATGGCTACACCTTC
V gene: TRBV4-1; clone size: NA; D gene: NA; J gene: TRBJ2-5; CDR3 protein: CASSPTTLYQETQYF; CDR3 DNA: TGCGCCAGCAGCCCTACAACTTTGTACCAAGAGACCCAGTACTTC
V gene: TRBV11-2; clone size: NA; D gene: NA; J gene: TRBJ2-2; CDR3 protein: CASSRGGGTNTGELFF; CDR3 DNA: TGTGCCAGCAGCCGTGGCGGTGGTACGAACACCGGGGAGCTGTTTTTT